A single sample gave rise to the 32 T cell receptor beta chains below, sequenced in a study of blood T cell repertoires in COVID-19. Some clones are missing from TCRdb's copy, which holds only in-frame ones; the method was immunoSEQ multiplex PCR. The table records about 160,000 clones, 90% to 95% of them present only once. The sequenced sample was peripheral blood. All receptors come from a woman aged 45-60 years with acute or convalescent COVID-19.

This chain joins TRBV11-2 and TRBJ2-7, with D hard to call. Trimming took off 6 bases at V and 2 bases at J, with 17 bases between the two ends. The germline gives CDR1 SGHAT, CDR2 FQNNGV. This CDR3 region has 15 residues. The CDR3 sequence: CASSPTTITPYEQYF. Here the CDR3 DNA reads TGTGCCAGCAGTCCTACCACCATTACCCCCTACGAGCAGTACTTC.

The chain carries TRBV30 and TRBJ2-7; no clear D. V gave up 2 bases and J gave up 4 bases, with 12 bases separating them. Germline V gene lookup returns CDR1 GTSNPN and CDR2 SVGIG (reference sequence). This CDR3 region has 13 residues. CDR3 protein: CAWSLGIEYEQYF. The CDR3 region has the DNA TGTGCCTGGAGTTTGGGCATAGAATACGAGCAGTACTTC.

This sequence joins TRBV4-1 and TRBJ2-5, with TRBD1 matching 8 bases. With 0 bases clipped from V and 5 bases from J, the junction kept 8 bases outside the gene matches. The CDR3 spans 16 residues. The germline CDR1 and CDR2 sequences are MGHRA and YSYEKL. The chain's CDR3 is CASSQDAPGGSETQYF. In nucleotides, the CDR3 is TGCGCCAGCAGCCAAGACGCCCCAGGGGGCTCGGAGACCCAGTACTTC.

The chain employs TRBV11-2 and TRBJ2-1; possible D gene TRBD1, 5 bases. This CDR3 has 17 amino acids. Per the germline V gene, CDR1 is SGHAT and CDR2 is FQNNGV. V lost 5 bases to trimming and J lost 3 bases, with 20 bases between them. The CDR3 coding sequence is TGTGCCAGCAGCCCGACGGTTTGGGGCTCGGGCTACAATGAGCAGTTCTTC. Translated: CASSPTVWGSGYNEQFF. The full variable domain, rest sourced from reference TRBV11-2 and TRBJ2-1, is EAGVAQSPRYKIIEKRQSVAFWCNPISGHATLYWYQQILGQGPKLLIQFQNNGVVDDSQLPKDRFSAERLKGVDSTLKIQPAKLEDSAVYLCASSPTVWGSGYNEQFFGPGTRLTVL.

This CDR3 is CASPLKNPTNEKLFF. The CDR3 bases are TGTGCCAGTCCGCTAAAGAACCCAACTAATGAAAAACTGTTTTTT. V usage is TRBV21-1 and J usage is TRBJ1-4. TRBV21-1 is designated a pseudogene. This CDR3 has 15 residues.

This chain links TRBV6-1 with TRBJ1-4, with D tentatively TRBD1 (6 bases). This CDR3 comprises 17 residues. The germline V gene encodes CDR1 MNHNS and CDR2 SASEGT. V was cut by 2 bases and J by 2 bases, with 15 bases left in between. The CDR3 region is CASSESVGAVTNEKLFF. The CDR3 DNA reads as TGTGCCAGCAGTGAATCGGTGGGGGCCGTCACTAATGAAAAACTGTTTTTT.

The chain uses TRBV9 and TRBJ1-6; D might be TRBD1 (5 bases). This CDR3 spans 14 amino acids. Trimming pared 1 base from V and 6 bases from J, leaving 8 bases between. CDR1 and CDR2 (germline): SGDLS, YYNGEE. The CDR3 DNA follows: TGTGCCAGCAGCGTACGGGGGGGTAATTCACCCCTCCACTTT. Translating gives CASSVRGGNSPLHF.

In the case of this clone: Sequence at one end of the junction differs from germline and may be a read error. The chain couples TRBV3-1 (or the pseudogene TRBV3-2) to TRBJ1-3; tentative D call: TRBD1 (5 bases). CDR3 length: 12 amino acids. The V gene's germline CDR1 is LGHDT and CDR2 YNNKEL (reference sequence). CDR3 DNA sequence: TGTGCCAGCAGCCCTCCCGGAATGGACATGTCCTTT. Its translation: CASSPPGMDMSF.

The V and J genes are TRBV6-5 and TRBJ1-1; D may be TRBD1 (5 bases). The germline V gene encodes CDR1 MNHEY and CDR2 SVGAGI. Between the trimmed V and J ends, which lost 6 bases and 1 base, there was a span of 9 bases. This CDR3 spans 13 amino acids. The CDR3 bases are TGTGCCAGCAGATCGGGGGGGAACACTGAAGCTTTCTTT. As protein: CASRSGGNTEAFF.

As for this clone: The sample holds other DNA sequences that translate to the same CDR3. The chain joins TRBV28 to TRBJ1-1; 7 bases match TRBD1. J was trimmed by 5 bases and V by 4 bases; bases with no gene match: 1. This CDR3 region has 12 residues. Germline CDR1 reads MDHEN; CDR2 reads SYDVKM. The CDR3 is CASSSGGTEAFF. The CDR3 DNA is TGTGCCAGCAGTTCAGGGGGAACTGAAGCTTTCTTT.

Here the CDR3 reads CASSQATVGGSPLHF. CDR3 in DNA: TGCGCCAGCAGCCAAGCTACAGTGGGGGGTTCACCCCTCCACTTT. The V call is TRBV4-3, the J call TRBJ1-6, with D possibly being TRBD1 (5 bases). Germline CDR1 is LGHNA and CDR2 is YSLEER. V was trimmed by 1 base and J by 9 bases, leaving 13 bases between them. There are 15 residues in the CDR3.

This chain links TRBV10-3 with TRBJ2-7; tentative D call: TRBD1 (6 bases). The CDR3 runs to 15 residues. Trimming took 3 bases from V and 9 from J, leaving 21 bases between them. Germline V gene lookup returns CDR1 ENHRY and CDR2 SYGVKD. The DNA for the CDR3 is TGTGCCATCAGTGATTCAAGCGGCAGGGGAACTCGGCAGTACTTC. As protein: CAISDSSGRGTRQYF.

The J gene is TRBJ1-1, the V gene TRBV7-9; perhaps TRBD1 as D (5 bases). This CDR3 is built from 12 residues. Trimming shortened V by 7 bases and J by 2 bases, and 8 bases separated the two germline ends. Looked up from germline, CDR1 is SEHNR and CDR2 is FQNEAQ (reference sequence). CDR3 coding DNA: TGTGCCAGCAACAGGATAAACACTGAAGCTTTCTTT. Translating it yields CASNRINTEAFF.

The chain joins TRBV3-1 (or the pseudogene TRBV3-2) to TRBJ2-7; D remains ambiguous. This CDR3 contains 13 residues. Trimming left V 1 base short and J 3 bases short, with 7 bases between. Germline V lookup: CDR1 LGHDT, CDR2 YNNKEL (reference sequence). The DNA of the CDR3 is TGTGCCAGCAGCCAAGTTCCCCGCTACGAGCAGTACTTC. Protein product: CASSQVPRYEQYF.

J is TRBJ1-1 and V is TRBV5-1, with D tentatively TRBD1 (5 bases). Per germline, CDR1 SGHRS and CDR2 YFSETQ. V was pared by 0 bases and J by 1 base, with 10 bases between. The CDR3 covers 15 residues. CDR3 sequence reads: CASSLVVGPNTEAFF. The CDR3 DNA reads as TGCGCCAGCAGCTTGGTAGTGGGGCCGAACACTGAAGCTTTCTTT.

The chain combines TRBV7-6 with TRBJ1-4; no clear D gene. Germline lookup yields CDR1 SGHVS and CDR2 FNYEAQ. Trimming removed 5 bases from V and 8 bases from J, with 18 bases in between. The CDR3 spans 15 residues. CDR3 sequence (DNA): TGTGCCAGCAGCCTAGGATCGTCTGGGGAGGAAAAACTGTTTTTT. It specifies CASSLGSSGEEKLFF.

This chain connects TRBV24-1 to TRBJ2-4; D is unresolved. The V gene lost 2 bases and the J gene lost 3 bases, with 16 bases spanning the gap. The CDR3 is made up of 17 amino acids. The germline V gene has CDR1 KGHDR and CDR2 SFDVKD. CDR3 DNA: TGTGCCACCAGTGATTCGAGGCCGGTAGTGATCAAAAACATTCAGTACTTC. Protein sequence: CATSDSRPVVIKNIQYF.

The chain uses TRBV19 and TRBJ1-5; TRBD1 matches 7 bases. J lost 3 bases, V lost 3 bases, and 14 bases had no gene match. The germline V gene encodes CDR1 LNHDA and CDR2 SQIVND (reference sequence). The CDR3 totals 18 residues. CDR3 protein: CASSMFFGDSELNQPQHF. In nucleotides, the CDR3 is TGTGCCAGTAGTATGTTTTTCGGGGACAGCGAACTCAATCAGCCCCAGCATTTT.

The chain has TRBV7-2 and TRBJ2-1; D is uncertain. The CDR3 length is 17 residues. Per germline, CDR1 SGHTA and CDR2 FQGNSA. The germline V and J ends were trimmed by 4 bases and 10 bases, with 26 bases remaining between them. CDR3 nucleotide sequence: TGTGCCAGCAGCTCAAGACCGGGTGGTAGCCGGGTAGACGAGCAGTTCTTC. Translated: CASSSRPGGSRVDEQFF.

This clone appeared a single time. V is TRBV5-4 and J is TRBJ2-3, with TRBD2 matching over 10 bases. The ends lost 5 bases at V and 1 base at J; junction bases unmatched: 4. Germline lookup yields CDR1 SGHNT and CDR2 YYREEE (reference sequence). The CDR3 covers 15 residues. This CDR3 is CASRIAGGGTDTQYF. The CDR3 DNA is TGTGCCAGCAGAATAGCGGGAGGTGGCACAGATACGCAGTATTTT.

This clone was detected once. The CDR3 loop reads CASSLTDTANTGELFF. CDR3 DNA: TGCGCCAGCAGCCTTACCGACACAGCGAACACCGGGGAGCTGTTTTTT. The gene calls are TRBV4-1 and TRBJ2-2; D gene ambiguous. CDR1 and CDR2 (germline): MGHRA, YSYEKL. The V and J ends lost 4 bases and 0 bases respectively, with 12 bases between them. CDR3 length equals 16 residues.

V usage is TRBV28 and J usage is TRBJ2-2; 10 bases match TRBD1. J was trimmed by 3 bases and V by 3 bases; bases with no gene match: 7. CDR3 length: 17 residues. Per the germline V gene, CDR1 is MDHEN and CDR2 is SYDVKM. The CDR3 reads CASSFPDRGLYTGELFF. CDR3 in DNA: TGTGCCAGCAGTTTCCCCGACAGGGGGCTTTACACCGGGGAGCTGTTTTTT.

The chain links TRBV7-2 to TRBJ1-1; TRBD1 agrees at 7 bases. Germline loops: CDR1 SGHTA, CDR2 FQGNSA. This CDR3 is built from 14 residues. J was trimmed by 0 bases and V by 5 bases; bases with no gene match: 3. The CDR3 nucleotides read TGTGCCAGCAGCCCCGGGACAGTGAACACTGAAGCTTTCTTT. Amino acids: CASSPGTVNTEAFF. Together with reference TRBV7-2 and TRBJ1-1, the CDR3 gives the full variable domain: GAGVSQSPSNKVTEKGKDVELRCDPISGHTALYWYRQSLGQGLEFLIYFQGNSAPDKSGLPSDRFSAERTGGSVSTLTIQRTQQEDSAVYLCASSPGTVNTEAFFGQGTRLTVV.

This sequence joins TRBV9 and TRBJ2-1; TRBD1 aligns across 7 bases. Germline CDR1 is SGDLS and CDR2 is YYNGEE. After removal of 2 bases from V and 0 bases from J, the junction contained 8 bases not matched to a gene. The CDR3 is 17 amino acids. For the CDR3, the DNA is TGTGCCAGCAGCGTTATGTGGGGACAGTCCTCCTACAATGAGCAGTTCTTC. Its protein product is CASSVMWGQSSYNEQFF. Full variable domain (rest looked up from reference TRBV9 and TRBJ2-1): DSGVTQTPKHLITATGQRVTLRCSPRSGDLSVYWYQQSLDQGLQFLIQYYNGEERAKGNILERFSAQQFPDLHSELNLSSLELGDSALYFCASSVMWGQSSYNEQFFGPGTRLTVL.

This chain joins TRBV15 and TRBJ1-2; D remains ambiguous. There are 13 residues in the CDR3. The germline gives CDR1 LNHNV, CDR2 YYDKDF (reference sequence). V was clipped by 2 bases and J by 9 bases, with 13 bases between them. CDR3 nucleotide sequence: TGTGCCACCAGCAGAAGACTTGAAAGGAGCTACACCTTC. This codes for CATSRRLERSYTF.

The V and J genes are TRBV11-2 and TRBJ2-1; maybe TRBD1 (5 bases). Germline CDR1 is SGHAT and CDR2 is FQNNGV. The CDR3 has 12 amino acids. V lost 5 bases and J lost 8, with 10 bases in between. The CDR3 bases are TGTGCCAGCAGCGCTCAAGGGGATGAGCAGTTCTTC. It is translated as CASSAQGDEQFF.

The chain couples TRBV28 to TRBJ1-1, with a tentative D call TRBD1 (5 bases). The CDR3 contains 12 residues. Trimming removed 7 bases from V and 4 bases from J, with 10 bases in between. Germline V CDR1 and CDR2: MDHEN, SYDVKM. The CDR3 coding sequence is TGTGCCAGCAATCTAAGGGGCACTGAAGCTTTCTTT. Residues: CASNLRGTEAFF.

The V gene is TRBV3-1 (or the pseudogene TRBV3-2), the J gene TRBJ1-1, with D possibly TRBD1 on 6 matching bases. Trimming left V 4 bases short and J 11 bases short, with 26 bases between. The germline V gene encodes CDR1 LGHDT and CDR2 YNNKEL (reference sequence). The CDR3 consists of 16 residues. The CDR3: CASSPAPSGASGSAFF. The CDR3 nucleotides are TGTGCCAGCAGCCCAGCACCCTCAGGGGCCTCAGGGTCGGCTTTCTTT.

This clone has only one observation. The V gene is TRBV7-2, the J gene TRBJ2-3, with 7 bases fitting TRBD1. The CDR3 has 15 residues. The junction had 6 bases not matched to a gene; V was cut back by 4 bases and J by 2 bases. Germline CDR1 is SGHTA and CDR2 is FQGNSA. CDR3 amino acids: CASSSLTGTTDTQYF. The CDR3, as DNA: TGTGCCAGCAGCTCCCTGACAGGGACCACAGATACGCAGTATTTT.

The chain employs TRBV19 and TRBJ1-1, with 7 nucleotides matching TRBD1. CDR1 is LNHDA, CDR2 SQIVND, per germline (reference sequence). CDR3 size: 13 residues. V dropped 1 base and J dropped 4; count of bases not matched to a gene: 0. CDR3: CASSIGTGTEAFF. The CDR3 DNA reads as TGTGCCAGTAGTATAGGGACAGGCACTGAAGCTTTCTTT.

This rearrangement joins TRBV7-9 to TRBJ1-1, with D perhaps matching TRBD1 (5 bases). The CDR3 is 12 residues long. The V and J ends lost 1 base and 7 bases respectively, with 7 bases between them. Germline-derived CDR1 and CDR2 are SEHNR and FQNEAQ (reference sequence). DNA of the CDR3: TGTGCCAGCAGCTTAGGAACAGGTGAAGCTTTCTTT. This translates into CASSLGTGEAFF.

V and J are TRBV11-3 and TRBJ2-7; 10 positions match TRBD2. The V gene end was trimmed by 5 bases and the J gene end by 1 base; junction bases not matched to a gene: 8. The CDR3 spans 16 residues. Germline V gene sequence: CDR1 SGHNT, CDR2 YENEEA. The CDR3 region has the DNA TGTGCCAGCAGCCACCCACTAGCGGGAATATCCTACGAGCAGTACTTC. Translation gives CASSHPLAGISYEQYF.